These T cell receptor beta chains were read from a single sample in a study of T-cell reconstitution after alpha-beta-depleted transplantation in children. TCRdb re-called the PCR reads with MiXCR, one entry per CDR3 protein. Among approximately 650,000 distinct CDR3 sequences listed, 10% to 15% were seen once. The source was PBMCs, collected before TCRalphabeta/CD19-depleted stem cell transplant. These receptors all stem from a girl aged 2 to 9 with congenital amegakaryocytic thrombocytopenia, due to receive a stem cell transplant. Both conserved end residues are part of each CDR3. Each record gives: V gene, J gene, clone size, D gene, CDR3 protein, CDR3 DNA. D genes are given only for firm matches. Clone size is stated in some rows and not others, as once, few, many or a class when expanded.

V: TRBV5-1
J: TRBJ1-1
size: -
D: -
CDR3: CASSPYSRSVTEAFF
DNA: TGCGCCAGCAGCCCCTATTCACGAAGTGTAACTGAAGCTTTCTTT

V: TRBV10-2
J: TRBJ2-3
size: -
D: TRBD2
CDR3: CASSEWGSGVSGTDTQYF
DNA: TGCGCCAGCAGTGAGTGGGGTAGCGGGGTATCGGGCACAGATACGCAGTATTTT

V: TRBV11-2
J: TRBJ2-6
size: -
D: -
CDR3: CASSLAGQTGANVLTF
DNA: TGTGCCAGCAGCTTAGCCGGACAGACTGGGGCCAACGTCCTGACTTTC

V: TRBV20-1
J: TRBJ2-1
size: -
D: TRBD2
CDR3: CSARVGEGRSYNEQFF
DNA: TGCAGTGCTAGGGTTGGGGAGGGGAGATCCTACAATGAGCAGTTCTTC

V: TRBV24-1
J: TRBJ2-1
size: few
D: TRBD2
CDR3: CATQREWPDNEQFF
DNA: TGTGCCACCCAGCGGGAGTGGCCCGACAATGAGCAGTTCTTC

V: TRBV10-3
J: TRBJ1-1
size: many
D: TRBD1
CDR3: CAISTGGTEAFF
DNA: TGTGCCATCAGTACAGGGGGCACTGAAGCTTTCTTT

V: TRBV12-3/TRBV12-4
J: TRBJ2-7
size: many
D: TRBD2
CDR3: CASSPGTSSSYEQYF
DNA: TGTGCCAGCAGTCCCGGGACTAGTTCTTCCTACGAGCAGTACTTC

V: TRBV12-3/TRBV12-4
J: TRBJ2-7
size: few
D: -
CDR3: CASSLKVVPTHEQYF
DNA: TGTGCCAGCAGTTTAAAGGTAGTCCCCACCCACGAGCAGTACTTC

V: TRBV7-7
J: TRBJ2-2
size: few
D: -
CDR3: CASSFTGPPNTGELFF
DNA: TGTGCCAGCAGCTTTACAGGGCCTCCGAACACCGGGGAGCTGTTTTTT

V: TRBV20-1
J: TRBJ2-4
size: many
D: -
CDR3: CSAREARAKNIQYF
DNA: TGCAGTGCTAGAGAGGCCCGAGCCAAAAACATTCAGTACTTC

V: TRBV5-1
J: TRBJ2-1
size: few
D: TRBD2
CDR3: CASSPPRGSSYNEQFF
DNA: TGCGCCAGCAGCCCCCCGCGCGGGAGCTCCTACAATGAGCAGTTCTTC

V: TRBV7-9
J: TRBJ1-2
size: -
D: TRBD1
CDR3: CASSSPTGTGEAGYTF
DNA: TGTGCCAGCAGCTCCCCCACCGGGACAGGGGAGGCTGGCTACACCTTC

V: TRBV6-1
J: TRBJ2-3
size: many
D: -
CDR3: CASSRGLPHTQYF
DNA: TGTGCCAGCAGCCGAGGTCTCCCTCATACGCAGTATTTT

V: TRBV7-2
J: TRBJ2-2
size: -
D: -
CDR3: CASSLAFALGYTGELFF
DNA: TGTGCCAGCAGCTTAGCATTCGCACTTGGGTACACCGGGGAGCTGTTTTTT

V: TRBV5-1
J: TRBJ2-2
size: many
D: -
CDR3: CASISGPVQGNTGELFF
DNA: TGCGCCAGTATCTCAGGCCCAGTCCAGGGGAACACCGGGGAGCTGTTTTTT

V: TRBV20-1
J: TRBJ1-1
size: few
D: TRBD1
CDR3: CSAQPTGWGDTEAFF
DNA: TGCAGTGCTCAGCCGACAGGGTGGGGGGACACTGAAGCTTTCTTT

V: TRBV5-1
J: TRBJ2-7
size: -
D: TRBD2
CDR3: CASSHRLAGTYEQYF
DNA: TGCGCCAGCAGCCACCGACTAGCGGGAACCTACGAGCAGTACTTC

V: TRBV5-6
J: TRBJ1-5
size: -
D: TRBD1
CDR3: CASSLLTGHQPQHF
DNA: TGTGCCAGCAGCTTGCTGACAGGGCATCAGCCCCAGCATTTT

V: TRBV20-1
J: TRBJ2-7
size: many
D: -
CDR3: CSAFRTDTYEQYF
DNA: TGCAGTGCTTTTCGGACAGATACCTACGAGCAGTACTTC

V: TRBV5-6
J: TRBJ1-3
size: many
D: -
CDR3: CASSSRSASTGNTIYF
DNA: TGTGCCAGCAGCTCCCGGAGCGCGTCGACTGGAAACACCATATATTTT

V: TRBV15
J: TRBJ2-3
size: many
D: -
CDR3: CATSREYSGTDTQYF
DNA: TGTGCCACCAGCAGAGAATATAGCGGCACAGATACGCAGTATTTT

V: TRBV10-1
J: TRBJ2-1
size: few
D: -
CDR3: CASSPNPVNEQFF
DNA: TGCGCCAGCAGTCCAAATCCGGTCAATGAGCAGTTCTTC

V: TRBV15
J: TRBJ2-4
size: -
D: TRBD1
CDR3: CATSKGQDLNIQYF
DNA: TGTGCCACCAGCAAGGGACAGGATTTAAACATTCAGTACTTC

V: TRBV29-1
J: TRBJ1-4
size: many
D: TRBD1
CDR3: CSVRGGDSNEKLFF
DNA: TGCAGCGTCCGAGGTGGGGACAGTAATGAAAAACTGTTTTTT

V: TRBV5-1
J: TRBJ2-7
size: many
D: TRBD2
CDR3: CASSLSSGRFEQYF
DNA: TGCGCCAGCAGCTTGAGTAGCGGGAGGTTCGAGCAGTACTTC

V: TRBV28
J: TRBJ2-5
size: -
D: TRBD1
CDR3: CASDPGQFVEETQYF
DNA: TGTGCCAGCGACCCGGGACAGTTCGTTGAAGAGACCCAGTACTTC

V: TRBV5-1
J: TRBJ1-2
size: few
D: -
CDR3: CASSLGIRTYGYTF
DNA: TGCGCCAGCAGCTTGGGAATCAGGACCTATGGCTACACCTTC

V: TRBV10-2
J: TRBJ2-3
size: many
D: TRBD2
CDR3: CASSRREESDTQYF
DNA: TGCGCCAGCTCGAGGCGGGAGGAGTCAGATACGCAGTATTTT

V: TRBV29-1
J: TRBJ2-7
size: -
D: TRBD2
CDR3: CSVEKVGGDEQYF
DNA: TGCAGCGTTGAAAAAGTCGGGGGGGACGAGCAGTACTTC

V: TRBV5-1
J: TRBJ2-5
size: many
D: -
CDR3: CASNLGGEIEETQYF
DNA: TGCGCCAGCAACTTAGGGGGGGAGATAGAAGAGACCCAGTACTTC

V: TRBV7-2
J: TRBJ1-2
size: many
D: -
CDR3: CASSLERQGFGGYTF
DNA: TGTGCCAGCAGCTTAGAACGGCAGGGGTTTGGTGGCTACACCTTC

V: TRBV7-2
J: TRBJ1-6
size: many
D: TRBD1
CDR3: CASSGRQGGGSPLHF
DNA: TGTGCCAGCAGCGGAAGACAGGGAGGCGGGTCACCCCTCCACTTT

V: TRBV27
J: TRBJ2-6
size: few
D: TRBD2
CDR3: CASSRAGGSSGANVLTF
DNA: TGTGCCAGCAGCCGGGCGGGAGGATCTTCTGGGGCCAACGTCCTGACTTTC

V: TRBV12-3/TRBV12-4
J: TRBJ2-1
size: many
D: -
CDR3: CASSPGSPSYNEQFF
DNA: TGTGCCAGCAGCCCGGGTAGCCCCTCCTACAATGAGCAGTTCTTC

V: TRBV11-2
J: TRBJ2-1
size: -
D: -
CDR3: CASSLVGLSEQFF
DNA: TGTGCCAGCAGCTTAGTAGGGTTATCTGAGCAGTTCTTC

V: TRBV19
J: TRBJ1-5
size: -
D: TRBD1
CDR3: CASTMTGEGQPQHF
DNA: TGTGCCAGTACCATGACAGGGGAAGGTCAGCCCCAGCATTTT

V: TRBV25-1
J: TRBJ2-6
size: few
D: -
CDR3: CASSEFLGSGANVLTF
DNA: TGTGCCAGCAGTGAATTTTTGGGGTCTGGGGCCAACGTCCTGACTTTC

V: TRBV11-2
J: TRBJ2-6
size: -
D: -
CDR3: CASSLERGRSGSSAGANVLTF
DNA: TGTGCCAGCAGCTTAGAAAGGGGCAGGTCGGGTAGTTCAGCTGGGGCCAACGTCCTGACTTTC

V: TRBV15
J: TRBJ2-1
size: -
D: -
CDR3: CATSRVNSGWEQFF
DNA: TGTGCCACCAGCAGAGTGAACTCGGGGTGGGAGCAGTTCTTC

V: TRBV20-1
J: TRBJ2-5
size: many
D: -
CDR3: CSARLLQETQYF
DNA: TGCAGTGCTAGATTACTACAAGAGACCCAGTACTTC

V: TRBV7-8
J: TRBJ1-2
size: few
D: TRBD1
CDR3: CASSLWTQGDRGLHGYTF
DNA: TGTGCCAGCAGCTTATGGACCCAAGGGGACAGGGGGCTTCATGGCTACACCTTC

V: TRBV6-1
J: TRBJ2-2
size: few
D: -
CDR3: CASGSDHLGPGELFF
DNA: TGTGCCAGCGGCTCGGACCATCTAGGTCCCGGGGAGCTGTTTTTT

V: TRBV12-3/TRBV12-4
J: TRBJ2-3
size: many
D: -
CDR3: CASNTLSEDTQYF
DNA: TGTGCCAGTAACACTCTTTCTGAGGATACGCAGTATTTT

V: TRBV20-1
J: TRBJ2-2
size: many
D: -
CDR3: CSARDPREAGELFF
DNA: TGCAGTGCTAGAGATCCAAGAGAGGCCGGGGAGCTGTTTTTT

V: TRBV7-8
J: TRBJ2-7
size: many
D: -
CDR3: CASSLLPSVRVEQYF
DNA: TGTGCCAGCAGCTTACTACCCTCAGTCCGGGTGGAGCAGTACTTC

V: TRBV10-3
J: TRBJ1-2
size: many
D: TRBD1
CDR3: CAISESFYGQGYGYTF
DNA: TGTGCCATCAGTGAAAGCTTTTACGGACAGGGCTATGGCTACACCTTC

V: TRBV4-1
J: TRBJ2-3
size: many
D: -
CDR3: CASSQGLVPDTQYF
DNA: TGCGCCAGCAGCCAAGGCCTAGTCCCCGATACGCAGTATTTT

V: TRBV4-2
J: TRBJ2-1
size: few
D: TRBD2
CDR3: CASSQILGGAGGYNEQFF
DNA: TGTGCCAGCAGCCAAATATTGGGGGGAGCGGGAGGTTACAATGAGCAGTTCTTC

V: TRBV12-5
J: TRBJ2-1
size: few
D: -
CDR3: CASGFAPIEQFF
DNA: TGTGCTAGTGGTTTCGCTCCCATTGAGCAGTTCTTC

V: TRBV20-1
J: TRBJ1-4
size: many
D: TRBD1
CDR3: CSARTGRGEKLFF
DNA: TGCAGTGCTCGGACAGGGCGGGGAGAAAAACTGTTTTTT

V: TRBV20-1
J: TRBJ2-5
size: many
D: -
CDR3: CSAQDQGHQETQYF
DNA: TGCAGTGCCCAAGACCAGGGCCACCAAGAGACCCAGTACTTC

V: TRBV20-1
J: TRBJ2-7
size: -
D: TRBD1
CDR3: CSAREPGGYEQYF
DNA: TGCAGTGCTAGAGAACCAGGGGGCTACGAGCAGTACTTC

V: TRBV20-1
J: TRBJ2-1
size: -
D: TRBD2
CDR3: CSARLSSGGYNEQFF
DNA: TGCAGTGCTAGACTCTCTAGCGGGGGTTACAATGAGCAGTTCTTC

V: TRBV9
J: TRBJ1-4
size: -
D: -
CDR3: CASSVATSATIEKLFF
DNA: TGTGCCAGCAGCGTAGCTACGAGTGCAACTATTGAAAAACTGTTTTTT

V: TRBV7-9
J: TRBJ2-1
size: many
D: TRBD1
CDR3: CASSNSTGANEQFF
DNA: TGTGCCAGCAGCAACTCCACAGGGGCCAATGAGCAGTTCTTC

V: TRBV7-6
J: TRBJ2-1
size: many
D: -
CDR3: CASSLGVGGFSYNEQFF
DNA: TGTGCCAGCAGCTTAGGCGTGGGAGGCTTCTCCTACAATGAGCAGTTCTTC

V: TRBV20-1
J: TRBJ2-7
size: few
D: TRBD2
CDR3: CSAKLSGRAYEQYF
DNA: TGCAGTGCTAAGTTAAGCGGGAGGGCGTACGAGCAGTACTTC

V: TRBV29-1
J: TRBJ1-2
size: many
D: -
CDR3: CSVALGSYGYTF
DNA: TGCAGCGTGGCATTGGGTTCCTATGGCTACACCTTC